Sequencing of this TCR beta chain was carried out in a study of PD-1 blockade in classical Hodgkin lymphoma. Study summary: Patients in the cohort were put on intravenous nivolumab, 3 mg/kg every 2 weeks.

Here immunoSEQ multiplex PCR was the method, and the copy in TCRdb shows in-frame clones only, minus some. The data contain fewer than 75,000 clones, more than 75% of them singletons. V was pared by 4 bases and J by 2 bases, with 15 bases between. CDR3 length: 15 residues. Per germline, CDR1 SGHRS and CDR2 YFSETQ. Each patient's relapse followed autologous stem cell transplantation, and brentuximab vedotin exposure varied. A word on this clone: No antigen is known for it.

The study, taken as a whole, reports: A significant rise in TCR diversity was seen by C4D1 for CD4+ cells but not for CD8+ cells.

The chain uses TRBV5-1 and TRBJ1-1, with D maybe TRBD1 (5 bases). Sequenced here: peripheral blood mononuclear cells (PBMCs), sampled before the second cycle of nivolumab. This TCR was sampled from a human donor with classical Hodgkin lymphoma. DNA of the CDR3: TGCGCCAGCAGCACCCCGGGGGGGGGAAACACTGAAGCTTTCTTT. Its protein is CASSTPGGGNTEAFF.